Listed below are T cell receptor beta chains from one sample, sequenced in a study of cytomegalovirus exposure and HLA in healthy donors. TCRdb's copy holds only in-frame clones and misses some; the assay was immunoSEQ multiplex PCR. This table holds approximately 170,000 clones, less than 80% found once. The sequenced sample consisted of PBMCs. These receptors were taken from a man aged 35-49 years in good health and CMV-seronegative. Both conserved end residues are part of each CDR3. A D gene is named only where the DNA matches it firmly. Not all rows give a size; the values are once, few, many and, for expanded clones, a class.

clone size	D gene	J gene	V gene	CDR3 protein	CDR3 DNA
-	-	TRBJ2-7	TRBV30	CAWSVFLVQEQYF	TGTGCCTGGAGTGTCTTTTTGGTACAAGAGCAGTACTTC
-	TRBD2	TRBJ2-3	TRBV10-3	CAISELAGVPDTQYF	TGTGCCATCAGTGAGCTAGCGGGGGTGCCCGATACGCAGTATTTT
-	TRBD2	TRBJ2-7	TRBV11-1	CASSLTSASSYEQYF	TGTGCCAGCAGCCTAACTAGCGCCAGCTCCTACGAGCAGTACTTC
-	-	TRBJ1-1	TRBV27	CASSLSPPLRAFF	TGTGCCAGCAGTTTATCGCCCCCTCTCAGGGCTTTCTTT
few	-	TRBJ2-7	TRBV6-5	CSTGQPSSYEQYF	TGTTCTACCGGACAGCCCTCCTCCTACGAGCAGTACTTC
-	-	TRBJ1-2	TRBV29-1	CSVEPGESYGYTF	TGCAGCGTTGAGCCAGGGGAGAGCTATGGCTACACCTTC
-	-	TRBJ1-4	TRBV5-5	CASSYQGGNEKLFF	TGTGCCAGCAGCTACCAGGGAGGTAATGAAAAACTGTTTTTT
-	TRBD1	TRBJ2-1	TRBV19	CASGFTTGGAYNEQFF	TGTGCCAGCGGGTTTACGACAGGGGGAGCCTACAATGAGCAGTTCTTC
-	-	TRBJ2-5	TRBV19	CASSKDTEETQYF	TGTGCCAGTAGTAAAGACACTGAGGAGACCCAGTACTTC
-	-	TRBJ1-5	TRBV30	CAWSPGHSNQPQHF	TGTGCCTGGAGTCCCGGACACAGCAATCAGCCCCAGCATTTT
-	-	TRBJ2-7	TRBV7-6	CASSLDQGYSYEQYF	TGTGCCAGCAGCTTAGACCAGGGTTACTCCTACGAGCAGTACTTC
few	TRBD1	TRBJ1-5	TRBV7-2	CASSLGRGVQHF	TGTGCCAGCAGCTTAGGCAGGGGGGTCCAGCATTTT
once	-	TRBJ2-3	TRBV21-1	CASSRDHRTRPLSTDTQYF	TGTGCCAGCAGCAGAGACCATCGGACTAGGCCCCTCAGCACAGATACGCAGTATTTT
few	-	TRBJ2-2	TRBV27	CASSFQSGELFF	TGTGCCAGCAGTTTTCAGTCCGGGGAGCTGTTTTTT
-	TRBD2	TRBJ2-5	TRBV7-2	CASSLGAGGPGTQYF	TGTGCCAGCAGCTTAGGCGCGGGGGGGCCCGGGACCCAGTACTTC
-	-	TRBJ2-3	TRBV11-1	CASSSSGDISTDTQYF	TGTGCCAGCAGCTCCAGCGGGGACATTAGCACAGATACGCAGTATTTT
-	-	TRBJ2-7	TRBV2	CASSTDSATYEQYF	TGTGCCAGCAGTACAGACAGTGCCACCTACGAGCAGTACTTC
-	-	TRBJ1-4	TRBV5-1	CASCPGDTNEKLFF	TGCGCCAGCTGTCCCGGGGATACTAATGAAAAACTGTTTTTT
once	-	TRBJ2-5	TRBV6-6	CASRSPGIQETQYF	TGTGCCAGCAGGTCCCCGGGTATCCAAGAGACCCAGTACTTC
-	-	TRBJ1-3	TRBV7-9	CSSSPSSAGRGNTIYF	TGTTCCAGCAGCCCCAGTTCGGCAGGGCGTGGAAACACCATATATTTT
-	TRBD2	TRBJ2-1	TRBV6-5	CATRLAGGGEQFF	TGTGCCACCAGGTTGGCGGGGGGGGGTGAGCAGTTCTTC
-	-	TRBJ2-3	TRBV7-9	CASSRTGHLTDTQYF	TGTGCCAGCAGCCGCACGGGACACCTCACAGATACGCAGTATTTT
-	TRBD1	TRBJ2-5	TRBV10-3	CAIRDRDRGWETQYF	TGTGCCATCAGGGACCGGGACAGGGGTTGGGAGACCCAGTACTTC
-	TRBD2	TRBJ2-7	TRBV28	CASRPPGLAHEQYF	TGTGCCAGCAGACCACCGGGACTAGCGCACGAGCAGTACTTC
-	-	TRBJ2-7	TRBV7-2	CASSLLADTTNGAYEQYF	TGTGCCAGCAGCTTATTGGCGGATACGACTAATGGGGCCTACGAGCAGTACTTC
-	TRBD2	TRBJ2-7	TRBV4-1	CASSQDGGLAGNYEQYF	TGCGCCAGCAGCCAAGACGGAGGGCTAGCGGGGAACTACGAGCAGTACTTC
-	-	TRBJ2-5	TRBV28	CASSFWGRETQYF	TGTGCCAGCAGTTTTTGGGGGCGAGAGACCCAGTACTTC
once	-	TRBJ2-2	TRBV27	CASSGGGLNTGELFF	TGTGCCTCAAGTGGAGGGGGCCTTAACACCGGGGAGCTGTTTTTT
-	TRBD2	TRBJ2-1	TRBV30	CAWSPGLAGGPKGSEQFF	TGTGCCTGGAGTCCGGGACTAGCGGGAGGGCCCAAAGGGAGTGAGCAGTTCTTC
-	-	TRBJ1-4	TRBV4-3	CASSQPLANNEKLFF	TGCGCCAGCAGCCAGCCCCTGGCCAACAATGAAAAACTGTTTTTT
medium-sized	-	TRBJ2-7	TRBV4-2	CASSHGRPLEGEQYF	TGTGCCAGCAGCCATGGAAGGCCCTTAGAGGGAGAGCAGTACTTC
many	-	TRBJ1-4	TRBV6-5	CASSYGTSNEKLFF	TGTGCCAGCAGTTACGGGACTTCTAATGAAAAACTGTTTTTT
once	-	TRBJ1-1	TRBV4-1	CASRRGRENTEAFF	TGCGCCAGCAGAAGGGGCAGGGAGAACACTGAAGCTTTCTTT
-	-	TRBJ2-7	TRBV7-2	CASSFGGLMGTYEQYF	TGTGCCAGCAGCTTCGGGGGGCTCATGGGTACGTACGAGCAGTACTTC
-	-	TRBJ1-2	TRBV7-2	CASSSRQGTYGYTF	TGTGCCAGCAGCTCCCGGCAGGGGACCTATGGCTACACCTTC
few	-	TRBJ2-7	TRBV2	CASSDPGDPSYEQYF	TGTGCCAGCAGTGACCCAGGGGACCCCTCCTACGAGCAGTACTTC
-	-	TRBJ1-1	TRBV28	CAIGGGRNTEAFF	TGTGCCATCGGGGGGGGCCGGAACACTGAAGCTTTCTTT
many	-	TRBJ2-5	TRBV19	CASTSGTGIETQYF	TGTGCCAGTACCTCAGGTACGGGGATAGAGACCCAGTACTTC
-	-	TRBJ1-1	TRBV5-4	CASSLGQSNTEAFF	TGTGCCAGCAGCTTGGGCCAGTCGAACACTGAAGCTTTCTTT
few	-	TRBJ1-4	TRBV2	CASSEQSGAWATNEKLFF	TGTGCCAGCAGTGAACAGTCAGGGGCCTGGGCAACTAATGAAAAACTGTTTTTT
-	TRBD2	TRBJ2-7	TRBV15	CATSRDSGGLDHEQYF	TGTGCCACCAGCAGAGATTCGGGGGGGTTAGACCACGAGCAGTACTTC
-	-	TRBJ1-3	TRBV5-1	CASSFGPTEAHSGNTIYF	TGCGCCAGCAGCTTTGGCCCGACGGAGGCTCACTCTGGAAACACCATATATTTT
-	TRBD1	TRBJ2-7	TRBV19	CASRPSDRGRAYEQYF	TGTGCCAGTAGACCCTCCGACAGGGGTAGGGCCTACGAGCAGTACTTC
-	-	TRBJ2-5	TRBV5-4	CASSTIRGETQYF	TGTGCCAGCAGCACCATCAGGGGAGAGACCCAGTACTTC
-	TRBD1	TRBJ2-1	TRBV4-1	CASSQGDLRDSSSEQFF	TGCGCCAGCAGCCAGGGAGACCTACGGGACAGTTCGAGTGAGCAGTTCTTC
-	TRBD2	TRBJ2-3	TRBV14	CASSLLAGRRDTQYF	TGTGCCAGCAGCCTTCTAGCGGGGCGTAGAGATACGCAGTATTTT
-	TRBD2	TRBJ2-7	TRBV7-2	CASSLGAGGSYEQYF	TGTGCCAGCAGCTTGGGGGCGGGGGGCTCCTACGAGCAGTACTTC
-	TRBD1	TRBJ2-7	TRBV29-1	CSGGQGADSKNEQYF	TGCAGCGGCGGACAGGGAGCCGATTCGAAAAACGAGCAGTACTTC
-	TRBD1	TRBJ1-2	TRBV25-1	CASSEGTGAGGYTF	TGTGCCAGCAGTGAGGGTACAGGGGCGGGGGGCTACACCTTC
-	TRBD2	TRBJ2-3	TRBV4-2	CASSPRLAGGPTDTQYF	TGTGCCAGCAGCCCGAGACTAGCGGGGGGGCCCACCGATACGCAGTATTTT
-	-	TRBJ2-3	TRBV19	CASSIFGTTDTQYF	TGTGCCAGTAGTATCTTCGGGACTACAGATACGCAGTATTTT
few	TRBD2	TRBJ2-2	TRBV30	CAWSHKRENGELFF	TGTGCCTGGAGCCATAAGCGGGAGAACGGGGAGCTGTTTTTT
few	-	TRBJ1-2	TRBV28	CASLGGARTF	TGTGCCAGCTTGGGAGGGGCTCGGACCTTC
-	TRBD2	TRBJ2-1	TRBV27	CASSLLGTKVHEQFF	TGTGCCAGCAGTTTATTGGGGACTAAGGTACATGAGCAGTTCTTC
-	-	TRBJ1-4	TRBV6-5	CASMRSATNEKLFF	TGTGCCAGCATGAGGTCCGCAACTAATGAAAAACTGTTTTTT